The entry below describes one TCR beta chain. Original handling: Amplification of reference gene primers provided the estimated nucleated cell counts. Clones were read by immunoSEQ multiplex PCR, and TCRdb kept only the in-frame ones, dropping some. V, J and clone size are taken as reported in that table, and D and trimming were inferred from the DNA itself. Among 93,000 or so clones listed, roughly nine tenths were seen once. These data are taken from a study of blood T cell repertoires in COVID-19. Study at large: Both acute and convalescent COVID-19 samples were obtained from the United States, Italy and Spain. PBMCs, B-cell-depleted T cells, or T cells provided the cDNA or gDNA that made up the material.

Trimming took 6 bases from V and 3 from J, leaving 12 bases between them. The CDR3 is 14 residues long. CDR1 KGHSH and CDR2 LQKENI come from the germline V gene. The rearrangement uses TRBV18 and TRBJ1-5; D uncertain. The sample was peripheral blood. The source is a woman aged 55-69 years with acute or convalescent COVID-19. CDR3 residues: CASSGGTDNQPQHF. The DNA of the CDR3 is TGTGCCAGCTCCGGTGGAACAGACAATCAGCCCCAGCATTTT.